The rows below give T cell receptor beta chains drawn from one sample of a study of T-cell reconstitution after alpha-beta-depleted transplantation in children. TCRdb ran MiXCR on the PCR reads and lists one entry per CDR3 protein. The sample has just over 950,000 distinct CDR3 sequences; roughly 29% are singletons. The sequenced sample was PBMCs, mostly from graft donor cells, obtained 360 days after TCRalphabeta/CD19-depleted stem cell transplant. Source of these receptors: a boy in the first two years of life who had a stem cell transplant for SCID, so the T cells may come from the graft donor. Each CDR3 is given without its conserved first and last residue. Some rows mark clone size as missing; the rest say once, few, many or name a class of expanded clone.

clone size	V gene	J gene	CDR3 protein
NA	TRBV5-1	TRBJ2-4	ASSWSNREAKNIQY
NA	TRBV5-1	TRBJ2-5	ASSLAASGSETQY
NA	TRBV29-1	TRBJ2-7	SAADQLYEQY
few	TRBV5-1	TRBJ2-1	ASSLFEGRNEQF
NA	TRBV6-1	TRBJ2-1	ASRAGVYNEQF
NA	TRBV19	TRBJ2-7	ASSIGRIGGLDEQY
many	TRBV9	TRBJ2-2	ASSVGAIGQGNNTGELF
NA	TRBV10-3	TRBJ1-2	AISVGVRDPPRDGYT
few	TRBV24-1	TRBJ2-3	ATTGVTDTQY
NA	TRBV5-6	TRBJ2-7	ASSLVETGVISYEQY
few	TRBV4-3	TRBJ2-4	ASSQDAGGRKLAKNIQY
few	TRBV4-2	TRBJ1-1	ASSLSPQGNTEAF
NA	TRBV20-1	TRBJ2-7	SARDWVEAGGYEQY
NA	TRBV12-3/TRBV12-4	TRBJ2-3	ASNGGPPTDTQY
few	TRBV29-1	TRBJ2-5	SVKRSQGRETQY
NA	TRBV20-1	TRBJ1-2	SARDWTRGNYGYT
few	TRBV29-1	TRBJ2-1	SAFSYNEQF
NA	TRBV12-3/TRBV12-4	TRBJ2-7	ASSLASYSYEQY
few	TRBV29-1	TRBJ2-5	SVEDLPQETQY
few	TRBV9	TRBJ2-1	ASSIHWSPVNEQF
few	TRBV5-1	TRBJ2-2	ASSLGDRTYTGELF
NA	TRBV5-6	TRBJ2-2	ASSSLLGLADTGELF
NA	TRBV7-2	TRBJ1-1	ASSFRTRGTAAF
few	TRBV29-1	TRBJ2-3	SVDSVDTQY
few	TRBV7-8	TRBJ2-3	ASSLMRGRKDTQY
NA	TRBV15	TRBJ2-7	ATSRDTSSRNEQY
few	TRBV4-1	TRBJ2-1	ASSQELVPYNEQF
NA	TRBV20-1	TRBJ1-1	SASQGFNTEAF
NA	TRBV5-1	TRBJ2-1	ASSLGGTASYNEQF
NA	TRBV11-1	TRBJ2-1	ASTQVGNEQF
NA	TRBV5-1	TRBJ2-3	ASSLGPRGQDTQY
few	TRBV12-3/TRBV12-4	TRBJ2-7	ASSSLTGGRYEQY
NA	TRBV4-2	TRBJ1-2	ASSQEAGIYGYT
few	TRBV12-3/TRBV12-4	TRBJ1-2	ASKGVRPNYGYT
NA	TRBV5-1	TRBJ1-2	ASSLVSSTYGYT
NA	TRBV28	TRBJ1-2	ASSYRERYGYT
few	TRBV24-1	TRBJ2-4	ATSDGGSKNIQY
few	TRBV20-1	TRBJ2-1	SARGSSGGLGSYNEQF
NA	TRBV6-5	TRBJ2-7	ASSYGTSGAYSYEQY
few	TRBV5-1	TRBJ2-1	ASSLRGETYNEQF
NA	TRBV5-6	TRBJ2-5	ASSLGYPEAQY
NA	TRBV5-5	TRBJ1-6	ASRLGGARTIRNSPLH
NA	TRBV27	TRBJ2-7	ASSLSAKLAGAYEQY
few	TRBV7-2	TRBJ2-1	ASSARVLETNEQF
few	TRBV4-3	TRBJ2-7	ASSHGGQGGYEQY
few	TRBV28	TRBJ2-1	ASSLIGQGHNEQF
few	TRBV14	TRBJ1-1	ASSQMMNTEAF
NA	TRBV2	TRBJ1-5	ASSTGGLQPQH
NA	TRBV5-1	TRBJ2-1	ASSLGQRQF
many	TRBV5-5	TRBJ2-4	ASSGRGNIQY
NA	TRBV6-5	TRBJ2-3	ASSYSMGQGVTQY
few	TRBV12-3/TRBV12-4	TRBJ1-1	ASRHIAGEAF
many	TRBV3-1	TRBJ2-5	ASSPQRQTQY
NA	TRBV5-1	TRBJ2-3	ASSLSGGWDTQY
NA	TRBV19	TRBJ2-5	ASSTRDGQETQY
few	TRBV6-5	TRBJ2-5	ASSWTVLDIETQY